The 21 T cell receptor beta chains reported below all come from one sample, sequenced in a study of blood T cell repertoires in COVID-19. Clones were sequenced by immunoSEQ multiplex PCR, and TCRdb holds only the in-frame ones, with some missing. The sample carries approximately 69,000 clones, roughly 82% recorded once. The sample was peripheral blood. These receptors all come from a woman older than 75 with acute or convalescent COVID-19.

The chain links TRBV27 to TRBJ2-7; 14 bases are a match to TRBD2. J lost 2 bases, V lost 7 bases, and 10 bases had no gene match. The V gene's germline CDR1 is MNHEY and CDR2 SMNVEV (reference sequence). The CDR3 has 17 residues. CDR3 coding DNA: TGTGCCAGCACTTTTAAAGGGACTAGCGGGAGCGCCTACGAGCAGTACTTC. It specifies CASTFKGTSGSAYEQYF.

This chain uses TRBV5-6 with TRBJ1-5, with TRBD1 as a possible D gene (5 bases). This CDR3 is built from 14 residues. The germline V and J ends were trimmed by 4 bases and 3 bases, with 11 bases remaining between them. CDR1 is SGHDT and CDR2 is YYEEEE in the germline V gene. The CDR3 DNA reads TGTGCCAGCAGCGAGGGACTCCACAATCAGCCCCAGCATTTT. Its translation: CASSEGLHNQPQHF.

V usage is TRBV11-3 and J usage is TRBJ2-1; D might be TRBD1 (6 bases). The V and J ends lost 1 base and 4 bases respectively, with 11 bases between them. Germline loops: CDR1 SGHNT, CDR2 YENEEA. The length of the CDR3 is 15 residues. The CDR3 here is CASSLAGQRYNEQFF. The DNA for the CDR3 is TGTGCCAGCAGCTTAGCGGGACAACGTTACAATGAGCAGTTCTTC.

The CDR3 reads CASSLDLVWGQNYEQYF. The CDR3 DNA sequence: TGTGCCAGCAGCTTAGATCTTGTATGGGGACAGAACTACGAGCAGTACTTC. The chain recombines TRBV11-2 with TRBJ2-7; TRBD1 agrees at 7 bases. The J segment lost 3 bases and the V segment lost 0 bases, leaving 11 bases of the junction unmatched. Per germline, CDR1 SGHAT and CDR2 FQNNGV. The CDR3 runs to 17 residues.

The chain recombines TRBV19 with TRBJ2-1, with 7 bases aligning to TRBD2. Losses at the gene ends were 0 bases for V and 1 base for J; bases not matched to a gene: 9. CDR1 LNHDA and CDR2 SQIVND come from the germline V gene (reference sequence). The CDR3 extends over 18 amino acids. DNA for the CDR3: TGTGCCAGTAGTATAGAGAAGGCCGGGACTACATCCTACAATGAGCAGTTCTTC. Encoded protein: CASSIEKAGTTSYNEQFF. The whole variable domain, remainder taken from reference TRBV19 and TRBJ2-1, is DGGITQSPKYLFRKEGQNVTLSCEQNLNHDAMYWYRQDPGQGLRLIYYSQIVNDFQKGDIAEGYSVSREKKESFPLTVTSAQKNPTAFYLCASSIEKAGTTSYNEQFFGPGTRLTVL.

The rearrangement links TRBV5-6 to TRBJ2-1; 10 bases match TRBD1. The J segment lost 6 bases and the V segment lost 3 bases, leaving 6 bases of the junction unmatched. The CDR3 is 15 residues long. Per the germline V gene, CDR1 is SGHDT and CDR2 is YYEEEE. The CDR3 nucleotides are TGTGCCAGCAGCTCAGGGACAGGGGCCTCCAATGAGCAGTTCTTC. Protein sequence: CASSSGTGASNEQFF.

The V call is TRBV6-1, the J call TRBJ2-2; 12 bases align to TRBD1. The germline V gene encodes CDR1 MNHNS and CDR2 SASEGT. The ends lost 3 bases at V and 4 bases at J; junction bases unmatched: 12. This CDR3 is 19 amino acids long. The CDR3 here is CASSENYKGQGAGTGELFF. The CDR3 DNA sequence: TGTGCCAGCAGTGAGAACTATAAGGGACAGGGGGCCGGCACCGGGGAGCTGTTTTTT.

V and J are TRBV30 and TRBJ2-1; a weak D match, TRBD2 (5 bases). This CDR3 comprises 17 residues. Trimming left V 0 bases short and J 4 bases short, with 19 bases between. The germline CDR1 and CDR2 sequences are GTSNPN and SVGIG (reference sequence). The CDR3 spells CAWSVFGIHTSYNEQFF. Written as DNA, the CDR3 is TGTGCCTGGAGTGTCTTCGGGATACATACCTCTTACAATGAGCAGTTCTTC.

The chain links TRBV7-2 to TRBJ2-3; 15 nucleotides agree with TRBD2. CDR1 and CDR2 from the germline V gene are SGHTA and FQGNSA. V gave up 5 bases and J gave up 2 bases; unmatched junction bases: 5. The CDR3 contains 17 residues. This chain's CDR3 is CASSLRTSGRATDTQYF. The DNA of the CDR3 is TGTGCCAGCAGCCTCCGGACTAGCGGGAGGGCCACAGATACGCAGTATTTT.

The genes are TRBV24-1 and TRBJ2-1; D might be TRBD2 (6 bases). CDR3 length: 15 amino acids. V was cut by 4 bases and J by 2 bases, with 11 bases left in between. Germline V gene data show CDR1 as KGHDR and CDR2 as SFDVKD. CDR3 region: CATSDLTGAYNEQFF. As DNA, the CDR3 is TGTGCCACCAGTGACCTGACGGGAGCCTACAATGAGCAGTTCTTC.

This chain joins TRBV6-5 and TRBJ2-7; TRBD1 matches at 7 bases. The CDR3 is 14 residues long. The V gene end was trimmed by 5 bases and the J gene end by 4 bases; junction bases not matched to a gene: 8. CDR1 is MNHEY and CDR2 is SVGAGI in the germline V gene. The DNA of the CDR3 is TGTGCCAGCAGTAGAACCGGGACAGCATACGAGCAGTACTTC. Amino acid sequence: CASSRTGTAYEQYF.

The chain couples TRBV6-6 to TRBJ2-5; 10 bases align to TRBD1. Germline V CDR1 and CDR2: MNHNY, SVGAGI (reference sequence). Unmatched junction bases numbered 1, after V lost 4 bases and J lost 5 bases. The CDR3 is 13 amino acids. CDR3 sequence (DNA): TGTGCCAGCAGTTGGACAGGGGGGGAGACCCAGTACTTC. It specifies CASSWTGGETQYF.

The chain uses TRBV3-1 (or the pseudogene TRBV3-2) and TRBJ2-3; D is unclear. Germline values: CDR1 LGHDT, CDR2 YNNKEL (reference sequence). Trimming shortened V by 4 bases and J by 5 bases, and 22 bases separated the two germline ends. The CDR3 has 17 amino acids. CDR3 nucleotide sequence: TGTGCCAGCAGCCCCCCTTTAAGCGACCCGAGAAAAGATACGCAGTATTTT. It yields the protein CASSPPLSDPRKDTQYF.

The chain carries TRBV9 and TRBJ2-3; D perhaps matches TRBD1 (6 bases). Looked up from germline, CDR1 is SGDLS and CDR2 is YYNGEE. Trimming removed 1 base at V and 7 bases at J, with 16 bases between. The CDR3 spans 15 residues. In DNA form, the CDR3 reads TGTGCCAGCAGCGTAATGGGAAACAGGGAAAATACGCAGTATTTT. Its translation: CASSVMGNRENTQYF.

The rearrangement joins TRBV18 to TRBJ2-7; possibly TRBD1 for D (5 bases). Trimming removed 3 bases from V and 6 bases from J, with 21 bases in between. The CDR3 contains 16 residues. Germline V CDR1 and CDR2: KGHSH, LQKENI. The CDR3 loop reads CASSPVISTVGGEQYF. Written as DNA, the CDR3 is TGTGCCAGCTCACCCGTAATATCGACAGTGGGCGGCGAGCAGTACTTC.

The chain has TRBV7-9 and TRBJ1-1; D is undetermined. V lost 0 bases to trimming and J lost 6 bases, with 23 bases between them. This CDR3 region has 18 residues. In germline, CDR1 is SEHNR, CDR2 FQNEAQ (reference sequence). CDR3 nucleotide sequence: TGTGCCAGCAGCTTAGCCGAAACTTTTAGCAGCTTGATTGCTGAAGCTTTCTTT. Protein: CASSLAETFSSLIAEAFF.

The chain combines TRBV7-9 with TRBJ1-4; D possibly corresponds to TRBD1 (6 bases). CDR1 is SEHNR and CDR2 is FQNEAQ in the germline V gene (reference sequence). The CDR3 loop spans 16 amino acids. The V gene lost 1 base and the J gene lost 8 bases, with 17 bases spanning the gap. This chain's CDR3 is CASSLDSTGGSEKLFF. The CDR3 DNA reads TGTGCCAGCAGCTTAGATTCGACAGGTGGAAGCGAAAAACTGTTTTTT.

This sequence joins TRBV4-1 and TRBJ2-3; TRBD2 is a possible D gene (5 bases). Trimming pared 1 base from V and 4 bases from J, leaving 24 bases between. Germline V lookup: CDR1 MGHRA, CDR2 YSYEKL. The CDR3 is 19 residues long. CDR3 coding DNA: TGCGCCAGCAGCCAAGCGGGTCTAGCTCTGGGGTTGGAGGCAGATACGCAGTATTTT. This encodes CASSQAGLALGLEADTQYF.

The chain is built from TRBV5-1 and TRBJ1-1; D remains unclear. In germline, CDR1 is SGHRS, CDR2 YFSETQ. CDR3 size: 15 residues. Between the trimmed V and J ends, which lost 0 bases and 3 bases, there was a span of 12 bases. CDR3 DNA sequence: TGCGCCAGCAGCTTGGAGGAGGGAGGGTACACTGAAGCTTTCTTT. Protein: CASSLEEGGYTEAFF.

In nucleotides, the CDR3 is TGTGCCAGCAGCAGAACAGGGTCCTACGAGCAGTACTTC. Protein: CASSRTGSYEQYF. This chain joins TRBV6-5 and TRBJ2-7, with D perhaps TRBD1 (6 bases). CDR3 length equals 13 residues. V lost 6 bases to trimming and J lost 1 base, with 10 bases between them. Germline CDR1 and CDR2: MNHEY and SVGAGI.

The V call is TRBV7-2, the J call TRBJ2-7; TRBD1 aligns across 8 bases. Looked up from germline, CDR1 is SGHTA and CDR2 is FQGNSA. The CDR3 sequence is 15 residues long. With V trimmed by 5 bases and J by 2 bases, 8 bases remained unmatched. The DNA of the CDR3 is TGTGCCAGCAGCCCTAGGTCAGGGGGCCCCTACGAGCAGTACTTC. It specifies CASSPRSGGPYEQYF.